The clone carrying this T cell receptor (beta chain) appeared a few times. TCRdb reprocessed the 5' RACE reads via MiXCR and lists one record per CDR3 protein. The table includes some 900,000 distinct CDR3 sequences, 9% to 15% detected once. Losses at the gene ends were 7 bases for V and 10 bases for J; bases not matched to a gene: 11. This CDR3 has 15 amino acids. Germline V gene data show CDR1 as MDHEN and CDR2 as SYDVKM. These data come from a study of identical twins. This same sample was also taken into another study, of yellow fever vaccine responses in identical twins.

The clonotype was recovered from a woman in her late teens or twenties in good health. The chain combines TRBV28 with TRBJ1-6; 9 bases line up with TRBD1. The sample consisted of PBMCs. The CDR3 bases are TGTGCCAGCAAACAGGGGGCTTCTGAGATGTCACCCCTCCACTTT. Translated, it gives CASKQGASEMSPLHF.